This entry is about one T cell receptor (beta chain). The data are from a study of shared clonotypes between healthy human individuals. Germline CDR1 SGHNT, CDR2 YYREEE (reference sequence). The length of the CDR3 is 14 residues. V was pared by 4 bases and J by 5 bases, with 3 bases of the junction left unmatched. Clones were read by immunoSEQ multiplex PCR, and TCRdb kept only the in-frame ones, dropping some. The table has about 1.1 million clones, 75% to 85% seen once. The clonotype originates from a man aged 18 to 29 in good health. Some clones in this sample may be carry-over from other donors' samples. Input material: memory CD4+ T cells from PBMCs. Regarding subset: CD45RA-negative fraction. The V call is TRBV5-4, the J call TRBJ2-1; TRBD2 matches 10 bases. CDR3 nucleotides: TGTGCCAGCAGCCCTCTAGCGGGGGACAATGAGCAGTTCTTC. Protein product: CASSPLAGDNEQFF. Looking up the rest from reference TRBV5-4 and TRBJ2-1 gives the full variable domain: ETGVTQSPTHLIKTRGQQVTLRCSSQSGHNTVSWYQQALGQGPQFIFQYYREEENGRGNFPPRFSGLQFPNYSSELNVNALELDDSALYLCASSPLAGDNEQFFGPGTRLTVL.